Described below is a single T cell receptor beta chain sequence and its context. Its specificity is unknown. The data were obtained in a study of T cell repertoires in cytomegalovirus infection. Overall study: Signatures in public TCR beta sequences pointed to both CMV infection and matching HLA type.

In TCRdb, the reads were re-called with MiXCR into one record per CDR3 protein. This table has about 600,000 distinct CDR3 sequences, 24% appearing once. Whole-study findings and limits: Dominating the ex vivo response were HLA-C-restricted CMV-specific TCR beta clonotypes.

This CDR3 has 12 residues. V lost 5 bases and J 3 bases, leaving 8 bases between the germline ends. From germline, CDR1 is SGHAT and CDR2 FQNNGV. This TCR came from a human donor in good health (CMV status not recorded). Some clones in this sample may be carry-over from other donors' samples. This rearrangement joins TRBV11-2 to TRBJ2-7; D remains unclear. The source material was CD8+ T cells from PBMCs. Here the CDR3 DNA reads TGTGCCAGCAGCGAGAATTTCTACGAGCAGTACTTC. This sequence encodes CASSENFYEQYF. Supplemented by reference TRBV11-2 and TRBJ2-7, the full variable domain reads EAGVAQSPRYKIIEKRQSVAFWCNPISGHATLYWYQQILGQGPKLLIQFQNNGVVDDSQLPKDRFSAERLKGVDSTLKIQPAKLEDSAVYLCASSENFYEQYFGPGTRLTVT.